This T cell receptor (beta chain) was identified in a study of cytomegalovirus exposure and HLA in healthy donors. Study-wide points: The authors judged a highly shared variant cluster likely a sequencing artifact.

The CDR3 has 15 residues. V shed 4 bases and J shed 2 bases, with 13 bases lying between them. The germline CDR1 and CDR2 sequences are SGHRS and YFSETQ. For this clone: Its antigen is undetermined.

This PCR relied on a set of 60 Vbeta primers and 13 Jbeta primers. Clones were sequenced by immunoSEQ multiplex PCR, and TCRdb holds only the in-frame ones, with some missing. The table records about 220,000 clones, approximately 68% of them present only once. V gene TRBV5-1 combines with J gene TRBJ2-1; D gene uncertain. Sequencing used PBMCs. This TCR was sampled from a woman aged 25 to 39 in good health and CMV-seronegative. The chain's CDR3 is CASSVAAVTYNEQFF. In nucleotides, the CDR3 is TGCGCCAGCAGCGTAGCTGCGGTCACCTACAATGAGCAGTTCTTC.